The 23 T cell receptor beta chains below come from one sample, sequenced in a study of blood T cells in healthy people across ages. Combining a sample-barcoded 5' primer with a J-beta primer mix, a second PCR ran for about 7 to 12 cycles. TCRdb recomputed calls from the 5' RACE reads with MiXCR, one row per CDR3 protein. Among roughly 1.7 million distinct CDR3 sequences listed, about 31% were seen once. Sequencing used blood. The receptors originated from a young woman in good health.

V is TRBV10-3 and J is TRBJ1-2, with TRBD1 matching 8 bases. From germline, CDR1 is ENHRY and CDR2 SYGVKD. The CDR3 extends over 13 amino acids. The J segment lost 7 bases and the V segment lost 6 bases, leaving 7 bases of the junction unmatched. The chain's CDR3 is CAIRAQGEVGYTF. The CDR3 region has the DNA TGTGCCATCAGGGCACAGGGGGAAGTTGGCTACACCTTC.

A note on this clonotype: Relative to the germline gene, one junction end is altered; a read error may explain this. This chain uses TRBV6-1 with TRBJ2-2; D is ambiguous. The CDR3 sequence is 17 residues long. CDR1 and CDR2 from the germline V gene are MNHNS and SASEGT. CDR3 nucleotides: TGTGTCAGCAGTGAAGCGCGGCGACGAGCGAACACCGGGGAGCTGTTTTTT. Protein: CVSSEARRRANTGELFF.

At least ten counts were recorded for this clonotype. The chain is built from TRBV20-1 and TRBJ2-1; 13 bases align to TRBD2. The CDR3 extends over 14 amino acids. The germline CDR1 and CDR2 sequences are DFQATT and SNEGSKA (reference sequence). CDR3 nucleotide sequence: TGCAGCACGGTGGGGACTAGCGGGAACAATGAGCAGTTCTTC. This encodes CSTVGTSGNNEQFF.

The chain combines TRBV20-1 with TRBJ1-1; TRBD1 might be the D (6 bases). This CDR3 comprises 17 residues. The germline gives CDR1 DFQATT, CDR2 SNEGSKA (reference sequence). With 5 bases removed from V and 1 base from J, the gap between germline ends came to 23 bases. The chain's CDR3 is CSARRRQDLYGNTEAFF. Written as DNA, the CDR3 is TGCAGTGCTCGCCGTCGACAGGACCTGTATGGGAACACTGAAGCTTTCTTT.

The V call is TRBV9, the J call TRBJ2-2; D is unresolved. Germline V lookup: CDR1 SGDLS, CDR2 YYNGEE. Trimming shortened V by 0 bases and J by 4 bases, and 7 bases separated the two germline ends. The CDR3 has 14 residues. DNA of the CDR3: TGTGCCAGCAGCGTAGTGGGTCGCACCGGGGAGCTGTTTTTT. Protein sequence: CASSVVGRTGELFF.

This clonotype was seen a handful of times. The chain has TRBV20-1 and TRBJ2-1; D gene ambiguous. The germline CDR1 and CDR2 sequences are DFQATT and SNEGSKA (reference sequence). CDR3 length: 14 residues. The germline V and J ends were trimmed by 3 bases and 0 bases, with 9 bases remaining between them. CDR3 loop: CSASRQSSYNEQFF. In nucleotides, the CDR3 is TGCAGTGCTAGTCGCCAGAGCTCCTACAATGAGCAGTTCTTC.

The CDR3 loop is CASSIGPYGYTF. The CDR3, as DNA: TGTGCCAGCAGCATAGGTCCCTATGGCTACACCTTC. This chain uses TRBV9 with TRBJ1-2; D remains unclear. Germline lookup yields CDR1 SGDLS and CDR2 YYNGEE. V was shortened by 4 bases and J by 4 bases, with 8 bases between the two germline ends. The CDR3 totals 12 residues. The full variable domain, with the rest looked up from reference TRBV9 and TRBJ1-2, is DSGVTQTPKHLITATGQRVTLRCSPRSGDLSVYWYQQSLDQGLQFLIQYYNGEERAKGNILERFSAQQFPDLHSELNLSSLELGDSALYFCASSIGPYGYTFGSGTRLTVV.

Regarding this clonotype: One junction end disagrees with the germline gene, perhaps due to a read error. The chain uses TRBV27 and TRBJ2-4, with D tentatively TRBD1 (5 bases). Germline CDR1 reads MNHEY; CDR2 reads SMNVEV (reference sequence). The CDR3 runs 15 residues. CDR3 nucleotide sequence: TGTGCCAGCAGTTTAATGCAGGGCGGCAAAAGCATTCAGTACTTC. Amino acid sequence: CASSLMQGGKSIQYF.

This clonotype was seen only a few times. V gene TRBV28 combines with J gene TRBJ2-5; D assignment may be TRBD1 or TRBD2 (5 bases each). CDR3 size: 15 residues. Germline CDR1 MDHEN, CDR2 SYDVKM. V gave up 3 bases and J gave up 11 bases, with 22 bases separating them. Here the CDR3 reads CASSFQGLAGLGQYF. CDR3 nucleotide sequence: TGTGCCAGCAGTTTTCAGGGTTTGGCGGGCCTCGGGCAGTACTTC.

In this sample, this clonotype turned up a few times. The genes are TRBV7-6 and TRBJ2-7, with TRBD2 matching 9 bases. Losses at the gene ends were 5 bases for V and 7 bases for J; bases not matched to a gene: 12. Germline V gene lookup returns CDR1 SGHVS and CDR2 FNYEAQ. The CDR3 covers 15 residues. The CDR3 loop reads CASSEVGGRAGEQYF. The CDR3 DNA follows: TGTGCCAGCAGCGAAGTAGGCGGGAGGGCCGGAGAGCAGTACTTC.

This clonotype came up a few times. The CDR3 DNA is TGTGCCAGCAGCTTAGCGCCGGACAGGCGAACAGATACGCAGTATTTT. Translated, it gives CASSLAPDRRTDTQYF. The gene calls are TRBV7-9 and TRBJ2-3, with 7 bases identical to TRBD1. CDR1 is SEHNR and CDR2 is FQNEAQ in the germline V gene (reference sequence). The CDR3 is 16 residues long. With V trimmed by 0 bases and J by 3 bases, 6 bases remained unmatched.

This clonotype occurred a few times. The rearrangement links TRBV3-1 to TRBJ1-1; D unresolved. From germline, CDR1 is LGHDT and CDR2 YNNKEL (reference sequence). The CDR3 is 17 residues long. V lost 2 bases, J lost 0 bases, and 16 bases lay in between. The CDR3 is CASSQLNKGLLNTEAFF. In DNA form, the CDR3 reads TGTGCCAGCAGCCAACTTAATAAAGGGCTCCTGAACACTGAAGCTTTCTTT.

CDR3 bases: TGTGCCAGCAGTTACTCGACGTCGACAGTGACCGGGGAGCTGTTTTTT. Translated: CASSYSTSTVTGELFF. This chain joins TRBV6-5 and TRBJ2-2, with D perhaps TRBD1 (5 bases). The CDR3 length is 16 residues. The V end was cut by 0 bases, the J end by 5 bases, with 13 bases between. Germline V gives CDR1 MNHEY, CDR2 SVGAGI.

The chain employs TRBV11-2 and TRBJ2-3; D not resolved. CDR1 SGHAT and CDR2 FQNNGV come from the germline V gene. This CDR3 spans 15 amino acids. V lost 1 base, J lost 2 bases, and 10 bases lay in between. The CDR3 DNA sequence: TGTGCCAGCAGCTTAGTAGGAGCCCACACAGATACGCAGTATTTT. Protein product: CASSLVGAHTDTQYF.

The V and J genes are TRBV20-1 and TRBJ2-7; maybe TRBD2 (6 bases). Germline V CDR1 and CDR2: DFQATT, SNEGSKA (reference sequence). Trimming took 5 bases from V and 3 from J, leaving 20 bases between them. This CDR3 comprises 15 residues. The CDR3 sequence is CSAATGSRARYEQYF. CDR3 DNA: TGCAGTGCTGCCACCGGGAGTCGGGCCCGCTACGAGCAGTACTTC.

The chain recombines TRBV20-1 with TRBJ2-3; 8 bases agree with TRBD1. J gave up 2 bases and V 5 bases, and 9 bases lay outside the gene matches. This CDR3 contains 15 residues. Germline V gene data show CDR1 as DFQATT and CDR2 as SNEGSKA (reference sequence). As DNA, the CDR3 is TGCAGTGCTCTCCCCGGACAGGGCTACACAGATACGCAGTATTTT. The encoded protein is CSALPGQGYTDTQYF.

This clonotype was seen a single time. This rearrangement joins TRBV2 to TRBJ2-5; TRBD2 might be the D (6 bases). The J call may be wrong; the DNA end is better matched by TRBJ2-7. Germline V gene lookup returns CDR1 SNHLY and CDR2 FYNNEI. The CDR3 extends over 14 amino acids. The chain's CDR3 is CASMRSGLIYEQYF. CDR3 DNA sequence: TGTGCCAGCATGAGGTCGGGACTTATCTACGAGCAGTACTTC.

This clonotype showed up just a few times. The chain recombines TRBV10-3 with TRBJ2-7; no clear D. The CDR3 contains 11 residues. Looked up from germline, CDR1 is ENHRY and CDR2 is SYGVKD. Between the trimmed V and J ends, which lost 3 bases and 12 bases, there was a span of 12 bases. The CDR3 coding sequence is TGTGCCATCAGTGATGACGAGCCCTTGTACTTC. Protein: CAISDDEPLYF.

The gene calls are TRBV20-1 and TRBJ1-1; 7 bases are shared with TRBD1. The CDR3 consists of 14 residues. After removal of 3 bases from V and 2 bases from J, the junction contained 6 bases not matched to a gene. CDR1 and CDR2 (germline): DFQATT, SNEGSKA (reference sequence). The CDR3 reads CSASKQGLNTEAFF. CDR3 DNA sequence: TGCAGTGCTAGTAAACAGGGGCTCAACACTGAAGCTTTCTTT.

CDR3 sequence (DNA): TGTGCCAGCAGTTACCGGGACCTTGGGGGCTACGAGCAGTACTTC. Protein: CASSYRDLGGYEQYF. This chain uses TRBV6-5 with TRBJ2-7; D may be TRBD1 or TRBD2 (5 bases each). V was pared by 2 bases and J by 3 bases, with 14 bases between. Germline CDR1 and CDR2: MNHEY and SVGAGI. CDR3 length: 15 amino acids.

This chain joins TRBV9 and TRBJ2-1; 8 bases agree with TRBD1. The V and J ends lost 5 bases and 6 bases, in that order; junction bases with no gene match: 16. Looked up from germline, CDR1 is SGDLS and CDR2 is YYNGEE. This CDR3 has 17 amino acids. CDR3 nucleotide sequence: TGTGCCAGCAGTCACAGTCGAAGGGAAACAGGGGGCAATGAGCAGTTCTTC. It encodes CASSHSRRETGGNEQFF.

In this sample, this clonotype turned up many times. V and J are TRBV7-3 and TRBJ2-7, with 9 bases matching TRBD1. Looked up from germline, CDR1 is SGHTA and CDR2 is FQGTGA. The CDR3 consists of 16 residues. J was trimmed by 7 bases and V by 5 bases; bases with no gene match: 15. As DNA, the CDR3 is TGTGCCAGCAGCCTCAATAGAGCACAGGGGGCGTGGGAGCAGTACTTC. As protein: CASSLNRAQGAWEQYF.

The CDR3 sequence: CASSLDRGRTRTSGLRDEQYF. In nucleotides, the CDR3 is TGCGCCAGCAGTTTGGACAGGGGGCGAACTAGGACTAGCGGTTTACGCGACGAGCAGTACTTC. The chain links TRBV10-1 to TRBJ2-7; tentative D call: TRBD1 (11 bases). There are 21 residues in the CDR3. V was cut by 5 bases and J by 5 bases, with 37 bases left in between. Germline CDR1 and CDR2: WNHNN and SYGVQD (reference sequence).